Listed below are T cell receptor beta chains from one sample, sequenced in a study of blood T cell repertoires in COVID-19. Only in-frame clones appear in the TCRdb table, and some are missing; sequencing was by immunoSEQ multiplex PCR. The sample includes tens of thousands of clones, over 60% seen only once; the top ten take 15% to 25%. Sequences were obtained from peripheral blood. The receptors were gathered from a man aged 25 to 45 with COVID-19, enrolled during active disease. CDR3s include the opening cysteine and the closing phenylalanine or tryptophan. The D gene is left open where the match is weak. Rows may omit the clone size; those that give it use once, few, many or a size class.

clone size	V gene	J gene	D gene	CDR3 DNA	CDR3 protein
.	TRBV19	TRBJ2-3	.	TGTGCCAGTAGTATGGCGCGGGGATCAGATACGCAGTATTTT	CASSMARGSDTQYF
.	TRBV4-1	TRBJ2-2	.	TGCGCCAGCAGCCAAGAGGTCTGGATGGGCGCCACCGGGGAGCTGTTTTTT	CASSQEVWMGATGELFF
once	TRBV28	TRBJ1-2	.	TGTGCCAGCAGTTTAAGCAGGCTTTATGGCTACACCTTC	CASSLSRLYGYTF
.	TRBV3-1/TRBV3-2	TRBJ2-2	.	TGTGCCAGCAGTCCCTGGGAGGGGGAGCTGTTTTTT	CASSPWEGELFF
.	TRBV7-3	TRBJ2-1	TRBD1	TGTGCCAGCAGCTTAACAGGGACAGGAAATGAGCAGTTCTTC	CASSLTGTGNEQFF
.	TRBV20-1	TRBJ1-1	.	TGCAGTGCTTATTCGGACACTGAAGCTTTCTTT	CSAYSDTEAFF
.	TRBV6-6	TRBJ2-7	TRBD2	TGTGCCAGCGGCATAGCGGGAGCGTCGGTCTTC	CASGIAGASVF
.	TRBV3-1/TRBV3-2	TRBJ2-2	TRBD2	TGTGCCAGCAGCCCTGGTAGCGGGGACACCGGGGAGCTGTTTTTT	CASSPGSGDTGELFF
.	TRBV30	TRBJ2-2	.	TGTGCCTGGTCCTCGACAGGTTTGACCGGGGAGCTGTTTTTT	CAWSSTGLTGELFF
once	TRBV28	TRBJ2-7	TRBD2	TGTGCCAGCAGTTCACCGGGACTAGCAAGCGAGCAGTACTTC	CASSSPGLASEQYF
.	TRBV7-2	TRBJ2-7	.	TGTGCCAGCAGCTTAGCGTCCGGGTCCGAGCAGTACTTC	CASSLASGSEQYF
.	TRBV19	TRBJ2-3	.	TGTGCCAGTATTTTTTTTTCGGTAGCCCGCGATACGCAGTATTTT	CASIFFSVARDTQYF
.	TRBV6-5	TRBJ1-5	.	TGTGCCAGCAGTTACTCGGGGCAGGGCAATCAGCCCCAGCATTTT	CASSYSGQGNQPQHF
.	TRBV3-1/TRBV3-2	TRBJ2-3	TRBD2	TGTGCCAGCAGCCTGGGCCTAGCGGGAGGTGGGGCAGATACGCAGTATTTT	CASSLGLAGGGADTQYF
.	TRBV5-1	TRBJ2-4	TRBD1	TGCGCCAGCAGCTCTCTGTCCGAGGGGGCGGTTCAGTACTTC	CASSSLSEGAVQYF
.	TRBV28	TRBJ1-5	TRBD1	TGTGCCAGCAGTTTCGACAGGGGGAATCAGCCCCAGCATTTT	CASSFDRGNQPQHF
.	TRBV7-3	TRBJ1-1	.	TGTGCCAGCAGCACACAAGAGGGTACTGAAGCTTTCTTT	CASSTQEGTEAFF
.	TRBV6-4	TRBJ2-2	TRBD2	TGTGCCAGCAGACCGAATAGCGGGACGAACACCGGGGAGCTGTTTTTT	CASRPNSGTNTGELFF
few	TRBV4-3	TRBJ2-2	.	TGCGCCAGCAGCCAAGGTCGGATCGGCTCGGGTGGGGAGCTGTTTTTT	CASSQGRIGSGGELFF
.	TRBV10-3	TRBJ2-1	TRBD2	TGTGCCATCAGTGGTGGACTAGAGGTCAATGAGCAGTTCTTC	CAISGGLEVNEQFF
.	TRBV11-3	TRBJ2-3	.	TGTGCCAGCAGCAAAGGGGGGGGGCATACAGATACGCAGTATTTT	CASSKGGGHTDTQYF
.	TRBV25-1	TRBJ2-6	TRBD1	TGTGCCAGCAGTGAGGACAGGGGGTTCTCTGGGGCCAACGTCCTGACTTTC	CASSEDRGFSGANVLTF
once	TRBV5-4	TRBJ2-3	.	TGTGCCAGCAGCTTGGGGGGGGTTCTCACAGATACGCAGTATTTT	CASSLGGVLTDTQYF
once	TRBV2	TRBJ2-7	.	TGTGCCAGCAGGCGGGGCCCCTACGAGCAGTACTTC	CASRRGPYEQYF
.	TRBV18	TRBJ2-2	TRBD1	TGTGCCAGCTCCTCCCACGGGGACCGGGACAGGGTAGGCACCGGGGAGCTGTTTTTT	CASSSHGDRDRVGTGELFF
.	TRBV12-5	TRBJ1-1	TRBD1	TGTGCTAGTGGTTTGGTATCAGGTGAGGACAGGGCGACTTTCTTT	CASGLVSGEDRATFF
.	TRBV13	TRBJ2-1	TRBD1	TGTGCCAGCAGCCCGAGGACAGGCGTGGGGTACAATGAGCAGTTCTTC	CASSPRTGVGYNEQFF
.	TRBV3-1/TRBV3-2	TRBJ1-5	.	TGTGCCAGCAGCCGGAGAACACCCCAGCATTTT	CASSRRTPQHF
.	TRBV10-3	TRBJ1-2	TRBD1	TGTGCCATCAGTGAAACGACAGGGCTCGGATATGGCTACACCTTC	CAISETTGLGYGYTF
.	TRBV11-3	TRBJ2-2	.	TGTGCCAGCAGCTTAGATGGACAGTCGGCCGGGGAGCTGTTTTTT	CASSLDGQSAGELFF
.	TRBV11-2	TRBJ2-1	TRBD2	TGTGCCAGCAGCTTAGTTCGCCGACTAGCGAGGTGGGGGGAGCAGTTCTTC	CASSLVRRLARWGEQFF
.	TRBV19	TRBJ1-2	.	TGTGCCAGTAGTACCCCCTCCCGCGGGGTCTCCCTTGGCTACACCTTC	CASSTPSRGVSLGYTF
.	TRBV7-2	TRBJ2-7	.	TGTGCCAGCAGCTTAGCCTTACCCGGCGAGCAGTACTTC	CASSLALPGEQYF
.	TRBV7-3	TRBJ2-3	TRBD1	TGTGCCAGCAGCTTAAACGGGCTACAGGGGACGGGGGATACGCAGTATTTT	CASSLNGLQGTGDTQYF
.	TRBV5-4	TRBJ1-3	TRBD1	TGTGCCAGCAGCTTGAACTTGGCAGGGGGGAACACCATATATTTT	CASSLNLAGGNTIYF
.	TRBV30	TRBJ2-1	TRBD2	TGTGCCTGGAGTTCTCAGTTAGAGCGGGAGACCTACAATGAGCAGTTCTTC	CAWSSQLERETYNEQFF